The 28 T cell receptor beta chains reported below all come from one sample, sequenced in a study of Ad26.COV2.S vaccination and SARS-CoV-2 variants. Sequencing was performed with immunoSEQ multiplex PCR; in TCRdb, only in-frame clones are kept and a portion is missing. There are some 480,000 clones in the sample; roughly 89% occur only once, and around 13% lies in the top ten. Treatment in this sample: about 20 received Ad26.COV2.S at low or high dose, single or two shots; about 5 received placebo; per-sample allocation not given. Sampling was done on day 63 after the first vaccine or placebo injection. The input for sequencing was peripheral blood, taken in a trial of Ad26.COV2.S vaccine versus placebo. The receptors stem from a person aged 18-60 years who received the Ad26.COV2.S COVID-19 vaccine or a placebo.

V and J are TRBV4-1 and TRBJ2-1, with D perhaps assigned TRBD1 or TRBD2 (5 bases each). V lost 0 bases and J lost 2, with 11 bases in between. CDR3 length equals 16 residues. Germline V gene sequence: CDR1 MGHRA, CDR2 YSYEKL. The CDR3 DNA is TGCGCCAGCAGCCAAGATGGGGACCGAGCCTACAATGAGCAGTTCTTC. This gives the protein CASSQDGDRAYNEQFF.

CDR3 region: CAWSRELRGGTQYF. CDR3 DNA: TGTGCCTGGAGTCGGGAGCTACGAGGAGGTACGCAGTATTTT. The V and J genes are TRBV30 and TRBJ2-3, with D possibly matching TRBD2 (6 bases). The V end was cut by 2 bases, the J end by 8 bases, with 17 bases between. Looked up from germline, CDR1 is GTSNPN and CDR2 is SVGIG (reference sequence). This CDR3 has 14 residues.

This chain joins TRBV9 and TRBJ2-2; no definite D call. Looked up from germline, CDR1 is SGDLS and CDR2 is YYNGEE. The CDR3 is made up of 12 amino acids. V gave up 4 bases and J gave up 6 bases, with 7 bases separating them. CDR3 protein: CASSPHSGELFF. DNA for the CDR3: TGTGCCAGCAGCCCACATTCCGGGGAGCTGTTTTTT.

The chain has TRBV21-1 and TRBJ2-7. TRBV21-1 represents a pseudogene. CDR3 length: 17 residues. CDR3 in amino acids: CASSKGRLDGPPYEQYF. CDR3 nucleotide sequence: TGTGCCAGCAGCAAAGGCCGTTTGGACGGCCCTCCCTACGAGCAGTACTTC.

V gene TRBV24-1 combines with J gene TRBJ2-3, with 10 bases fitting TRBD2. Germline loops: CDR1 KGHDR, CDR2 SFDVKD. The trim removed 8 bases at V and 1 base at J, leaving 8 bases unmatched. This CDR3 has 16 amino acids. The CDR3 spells CATMASGRGGTDTQYF. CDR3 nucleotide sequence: TGTGCCACCATGGCAAGCGGGAGGGGGGGCACAGATACGCAGTATTTT.

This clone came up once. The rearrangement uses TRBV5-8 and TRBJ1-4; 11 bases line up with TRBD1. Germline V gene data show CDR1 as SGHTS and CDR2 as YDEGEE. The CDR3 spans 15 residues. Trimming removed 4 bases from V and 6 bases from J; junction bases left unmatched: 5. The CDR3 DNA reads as TGTGCCAGCAGCCGTAGGACAGGGGGCCATGAAAAACTGTTTTTT. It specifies CASSRRTGGHEKLFF.

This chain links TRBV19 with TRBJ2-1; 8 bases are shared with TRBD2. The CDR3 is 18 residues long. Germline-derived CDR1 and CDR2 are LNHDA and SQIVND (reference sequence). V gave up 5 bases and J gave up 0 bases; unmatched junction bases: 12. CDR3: CASSASGSSISSYNEQFF. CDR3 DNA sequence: TGTGCCAGTAGTGCGAGCGGGAGCAGTATCAGCTCCTACAATGAGCAGTTCTTC.

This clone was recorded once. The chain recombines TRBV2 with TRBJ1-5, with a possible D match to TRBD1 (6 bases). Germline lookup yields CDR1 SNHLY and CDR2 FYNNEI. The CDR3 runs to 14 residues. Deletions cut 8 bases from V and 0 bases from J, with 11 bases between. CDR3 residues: CASRGGSSNQPQHF. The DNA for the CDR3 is TGTGCCAGCCGAGGGGGGAGTAGCAATCAGCCCCAGCATTTT.

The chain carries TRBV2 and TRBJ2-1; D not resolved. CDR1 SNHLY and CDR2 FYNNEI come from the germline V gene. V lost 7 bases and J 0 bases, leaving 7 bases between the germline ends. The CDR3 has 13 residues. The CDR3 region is CASNTGSYNEQFF. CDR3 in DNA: TGTGCCAGCAACACGGGCTCCTACAATGAGCAGTTCTTC.

The CDR3 sequence is CASSPGDYEQYF. CDR3 bases: TGCGCCAGCAGCCCCGGGGACTACGAGCAGTACTTC. The chain is built from TRBV5-1 and TRBJ2-7; possible D gene TRBD2, 5 bases. Trimming stripped 4 bases from V and 3 bases from J, with 8 bases between. The CDR3 is 12 amino acids. The V gene's germline CDR1 is SGHRS and CDR2 YFSETQ.

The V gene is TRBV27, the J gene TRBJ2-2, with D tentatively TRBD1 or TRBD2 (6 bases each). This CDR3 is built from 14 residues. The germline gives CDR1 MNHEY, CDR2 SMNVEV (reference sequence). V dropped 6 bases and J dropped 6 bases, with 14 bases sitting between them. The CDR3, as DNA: TGTGCCAGCAGAAAGGGGGGCGCTTCCGGGGAGCTGTTTTTT. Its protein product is CASRKGGASGELFF.

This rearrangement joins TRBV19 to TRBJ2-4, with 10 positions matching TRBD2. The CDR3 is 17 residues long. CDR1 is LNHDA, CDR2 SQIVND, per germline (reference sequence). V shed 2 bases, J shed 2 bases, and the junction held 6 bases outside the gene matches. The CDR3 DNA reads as TGTGCCAGTAGTATACCTAGCGGGAGTCGGACCAAAAACATTCAGTACTTC. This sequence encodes CASSIPSGSRTKNIQYF.

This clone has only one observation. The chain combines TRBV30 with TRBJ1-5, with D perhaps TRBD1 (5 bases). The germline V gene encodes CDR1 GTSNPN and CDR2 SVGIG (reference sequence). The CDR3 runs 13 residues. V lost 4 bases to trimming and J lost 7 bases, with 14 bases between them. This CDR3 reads CAWTDTWGQPQHF. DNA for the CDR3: TGTGCCTGGACAGACACTTGGGGCCAGCCCCAGCATTTT.

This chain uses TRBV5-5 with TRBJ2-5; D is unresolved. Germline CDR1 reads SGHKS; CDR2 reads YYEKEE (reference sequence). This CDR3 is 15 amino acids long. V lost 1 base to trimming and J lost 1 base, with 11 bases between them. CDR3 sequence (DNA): TGTGCCAGCAGCTTGTACGGGTCGGTCCAAGAGACCCAGTACTTC. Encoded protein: CASSLYGSVQETQYF.

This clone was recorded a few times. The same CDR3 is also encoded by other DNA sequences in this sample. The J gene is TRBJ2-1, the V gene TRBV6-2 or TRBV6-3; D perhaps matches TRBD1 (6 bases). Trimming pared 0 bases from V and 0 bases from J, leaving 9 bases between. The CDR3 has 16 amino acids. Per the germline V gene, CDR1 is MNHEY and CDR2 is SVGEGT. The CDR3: CASSYSRGSSYNEQFF. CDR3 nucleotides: TGTGCCAGCAGTTACTCCAGGGGTAGCTCCTACAATGAGCAGTTCTTC.

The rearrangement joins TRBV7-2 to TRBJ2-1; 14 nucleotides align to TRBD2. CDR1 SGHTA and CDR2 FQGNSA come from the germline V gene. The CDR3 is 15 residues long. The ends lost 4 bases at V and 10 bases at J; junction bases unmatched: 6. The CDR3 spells CASSSTSGRGGEQFF. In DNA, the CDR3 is TGTGCCAGCAGCTCGACTAGCGGGAGGGGCGGGGAGCAGTTCTTC. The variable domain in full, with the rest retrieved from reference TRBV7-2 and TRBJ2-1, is GAGVSQSPSNKVTEKGKDVELRCDPISGHTALYWYRQSLGQGLEFLIYFQGNSAPDKSGLPSDRFSAERTGGSVSTLTIQRTQQEDSAVYLCASSSTSGRGGEQFFGPGTRLTVL.

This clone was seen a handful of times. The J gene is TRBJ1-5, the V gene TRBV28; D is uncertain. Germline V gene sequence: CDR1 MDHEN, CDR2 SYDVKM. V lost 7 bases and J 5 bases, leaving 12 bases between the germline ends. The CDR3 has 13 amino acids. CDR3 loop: CASKFGVDQPQHF. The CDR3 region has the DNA TGTGCCAGCAAGTTCGGAGTGGATCAGCCCCAGCATTTT.

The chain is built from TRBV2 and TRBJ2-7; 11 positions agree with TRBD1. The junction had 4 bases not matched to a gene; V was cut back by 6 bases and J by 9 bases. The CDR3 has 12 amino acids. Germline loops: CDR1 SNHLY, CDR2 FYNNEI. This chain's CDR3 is CASSGDRGRQYF. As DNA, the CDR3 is TGTGCCAGCAGCGGGGACAGGGGGAGGCAGTACTTC.

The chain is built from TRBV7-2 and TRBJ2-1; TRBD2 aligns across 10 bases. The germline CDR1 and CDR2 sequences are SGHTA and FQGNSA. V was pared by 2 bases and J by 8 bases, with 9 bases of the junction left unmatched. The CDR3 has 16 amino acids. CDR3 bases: TGTGCCAGCAGCTTACTAGCGGGAGTTAACGGGGATGAGCAGTTCTTC. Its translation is CASSLLAGVNGDEQFF.

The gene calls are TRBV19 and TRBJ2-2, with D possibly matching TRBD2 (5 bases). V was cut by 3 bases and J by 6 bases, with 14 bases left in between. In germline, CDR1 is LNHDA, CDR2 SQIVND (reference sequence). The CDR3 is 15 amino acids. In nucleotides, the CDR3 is TGTGCCAGTAGTATTAGCGTTGTGTTTCCCGGGGAGCTGTTTTTT. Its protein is CASSISVVFPGELFF.

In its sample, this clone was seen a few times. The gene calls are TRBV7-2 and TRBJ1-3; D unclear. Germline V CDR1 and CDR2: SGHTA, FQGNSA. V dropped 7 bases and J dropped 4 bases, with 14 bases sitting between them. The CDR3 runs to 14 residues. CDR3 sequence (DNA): TGTGCCAGCACCTCTTACACGTCGGGAAACACCATATATTTT. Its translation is CASTSYTSGNTIYF.

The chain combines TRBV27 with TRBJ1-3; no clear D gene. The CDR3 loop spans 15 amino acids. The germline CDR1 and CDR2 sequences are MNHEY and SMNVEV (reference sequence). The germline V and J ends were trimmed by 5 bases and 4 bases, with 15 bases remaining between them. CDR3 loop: CASSEDGGKGNTIYF. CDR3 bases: TGTGCCAGCAGTGAGGACGGAGGAAAGGGAAACACCATATATTTT.

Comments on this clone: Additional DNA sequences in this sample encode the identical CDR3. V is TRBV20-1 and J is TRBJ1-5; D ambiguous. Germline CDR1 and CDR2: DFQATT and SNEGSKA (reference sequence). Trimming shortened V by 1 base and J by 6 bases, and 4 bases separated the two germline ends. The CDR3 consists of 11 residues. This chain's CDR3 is CSARGGQPQHF. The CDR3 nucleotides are TGCAGTGCTAGAGGGGGTCAGCCCCAGCATTTT.

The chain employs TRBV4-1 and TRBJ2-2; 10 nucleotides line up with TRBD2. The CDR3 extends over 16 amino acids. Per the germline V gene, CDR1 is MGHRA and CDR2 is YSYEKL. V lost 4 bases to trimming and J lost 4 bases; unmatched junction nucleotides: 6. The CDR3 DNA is TGCGCCAGCAGCCGCCTAGCGGGAGAAGGCACCGGGGAGCTGTTTTTT. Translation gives CASSRLAGEGTGELFF.

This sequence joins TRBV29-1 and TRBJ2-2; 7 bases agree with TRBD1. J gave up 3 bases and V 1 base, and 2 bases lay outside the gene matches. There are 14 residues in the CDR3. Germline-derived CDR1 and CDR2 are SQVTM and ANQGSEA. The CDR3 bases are TGCAGCGTTGAAGTACAGGGGTACACCGGGGAGCTGTTTTTT. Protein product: CSVEVQGYTGELFF.

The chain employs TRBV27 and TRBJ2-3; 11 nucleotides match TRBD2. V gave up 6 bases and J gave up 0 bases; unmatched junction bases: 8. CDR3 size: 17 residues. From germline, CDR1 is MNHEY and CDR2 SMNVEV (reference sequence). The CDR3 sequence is CASRKLAGASSTDTQYF. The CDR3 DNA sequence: TGTGCCAGCAGAAAACTAGCGGGAGCGAGTAGCACAGATACGCAGTATTTT.

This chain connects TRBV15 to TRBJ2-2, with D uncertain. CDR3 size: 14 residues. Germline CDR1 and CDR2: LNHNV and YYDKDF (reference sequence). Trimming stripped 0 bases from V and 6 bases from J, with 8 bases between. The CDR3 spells CATSRDLLAGELFF. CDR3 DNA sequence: TGTGCCACCAGCAGAGATTTGCTAGCCGGGGAGCTGTTTTTT. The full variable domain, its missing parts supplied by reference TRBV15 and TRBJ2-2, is DAMVIQNPRYQVTQFGKPVTLSCSQTLNHNVMYWYQQKSSQAPKLLFHYYDKDFNNEADTPDNFQSRRPNTSFCFLDIRSPGLGDTAMYLCATSRDLLAGELFFGEGSRLTVL.

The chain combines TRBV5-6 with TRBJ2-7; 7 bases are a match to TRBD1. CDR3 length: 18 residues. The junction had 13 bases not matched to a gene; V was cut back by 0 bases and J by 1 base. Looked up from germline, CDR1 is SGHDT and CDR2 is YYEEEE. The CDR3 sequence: CASSLVVNRQGISYEQYF. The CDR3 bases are TGTGCCAGCAGCTTGGTTGTGAACCGACAGGGCATATCCTACGAGCAGTACTTC.